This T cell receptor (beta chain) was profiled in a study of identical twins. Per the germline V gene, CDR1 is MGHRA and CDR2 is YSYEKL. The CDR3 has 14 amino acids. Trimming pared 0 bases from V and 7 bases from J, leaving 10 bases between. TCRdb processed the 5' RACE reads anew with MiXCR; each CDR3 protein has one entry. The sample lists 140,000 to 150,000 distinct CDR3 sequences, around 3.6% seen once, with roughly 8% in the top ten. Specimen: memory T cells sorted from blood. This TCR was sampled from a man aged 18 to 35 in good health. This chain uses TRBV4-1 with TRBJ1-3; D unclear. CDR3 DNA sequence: TGCGCCAGCAGCCAAGAATTAGGGAGGAACACCATATATTTT. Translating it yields CASSQELGRNTIYF.